Listed below are T cell receptor beta chains from one sample, sequenced in a study of shared clonotypes between healthy human individuals. TCRdb's copy holds only in-frame clones and misses some; the assay was immunoSEQ multiplex PCR. The sample shows about 1 million clones, around four fifths of them seen only once. The sequenced material came from memory CD4+ T cells sorted from blood. These receptors all stem from a young man in good health. The conserved cysteine and the conserved F or W are not part of the CDR3 here.

j_call	v_call	cdr3_aa
TRBJ1-4	TRBV6-5	ASSSQDEKLF
TRBJ2-1	TRBV15	ATSPRREMVMGEQF
TRBJ2-7	TRBV14	ASSQVPTLGQY
TRBJ2-7	TRBV13	ASSFGGLAVSYEQY
TRBJ2-5	TRBV9	ASSVGTSGGETQY
TRBJ2-3	TRBV5-1	ASSWGDGGTDTQY
TRBJ2-7	TRBV5-4	ASSLDGTVDDEQY
TRBJ2-7	TRBV7-2	ASSPGPGGVYEQY
TRBJ2-7	TRBV9	ASSVRDRGSYEQY
TRBJ2-7	TRBV6-1	ASSDRDYEQY
TRBJ1-5	TRBV7-8	ASSSERGGPQH
TRBJ1-1	TRBV11-3	ASSLDGGGKAF
TRBJ2-1	TRBV10-3	AISESQIPGEQF
TRBJ2-5	TRBV9	ASTRGTSGEIGETQY
TRBJ2-1	TRBV4-1	ASSPGGLGEDYNEQF
TRBJ1-1	TRBV2	ASGRYTEAF
TRBJ1-2	TRBV2	ASSRRQYSNYGYT
TRBJ2-3	TRBV5-6	ASSDRDYKLLQY
TRBJ2-3	TRBV10-3	AISVQGTDTQY
TRBJ2-5	TRBV6-6	ALRVAGGGETQY